A selection of T cell receptor beta chains follows, all from one sample in a study of blood T cell repertoires in COVID-19. Clones were sequenced by immunoSEQ multiplex PCR, and TCRdb holds only the in-frame ones, with some missing. The data show some 150,000 clones, around 81% seen once. The sample taken for sequencing was peripheral blood. These receptors were obtained from a human donor in a cohort sampled during active COVID-19. Each CDR3 is given with its conserved first and last residue. D genes are given only for firm matches. Size is stated for part of the rows, as once, few or many counts, or as a class when the clone is expanded.

>TRBJ2-2|NA|NA|TRBV2
TGTGCCAGCACTGGGCTCCCTTATGCCGGGGAGCTGTTTTTT
CASTGLPYAGELFF
>TRBJ1-2|NA|NA|TRBV2
TGTGCCAGCAGTACCCGCAACAGTGGCTACACCTTC
CASSTRNSGYTF
>TRBJ2-5|NA|TRBD2|TRBV2
TGTGCCACCCTTCTGGGGGGGGATCTGGAGACCCAGTACTTC
CATLLGGDLETQYF
>TRBJ2-1|NA|NA|TRBV5-1
TGCGCCAGCAGCACCTCGACAGGAGGTACGAATGAGCAGTTCTTC
CASSTSTGGTNEQFF
>TRBJ2-3|few|NA|TRBV5-5
TGTGCCAGCAGCTTGTGGGCAACTAGCACAGATACGCAGTATTTT
CASSLWATSTDTQYF
>TRBJ2-3|NA|TRBD1|TRBV5-1
TGCGCCAGCAGTTCCGGGACAGGGGCAGATACGCAGTATTTT
CASSSGTGADTQYF
>TRBJ1-2|NA|NA|TRBV5-8
TGTGCCAGCAGCTTGGCCAGGGATGATGGCTACACCTTC
CASSLARDDGYTF
>TRBJ1-2|NA|NA|TRBV15
TGTGCCACCAGCAGAGATGAGTCCCTCAACTATGGCTACACCTTC
CATSRDESLNYGYTF
>TRBJ2-3|NA|NA|TRBV19
TGTGCCAGTACCTCCGCAGGGGTTAGCACAGATACGCAGTATTTT
CASTSAGVSTDTQYF
>TRBJ2-3|NA|NA|TRBV7-9
TGTGCCAGCCCCCCCACAGACACAGATACGCAGTATTTT
CASPPTDTDTQYF
>TRBJ1-2|NA|TRBD1|TRBV5-5
TGTGCCAGCAGCTTAGGACAGGGTGGCTACACCTTC
CASSLGQGGYTF
>TRBJ2-4|few|NA|TRBV24-1
TGTGCCACCAGTGATCAGGGGCTAGCCAAAAACATTCAGTACTTC
CATSDQGLAKNIQYF
>TRBJ1-1|NA|NA|TRBV19
TGTGCCAGTAGTCCCCCAGGGGACACTGAAGCTTTCTTT
CASSPPGDTEAFF
>TRBJ2-5|NA|NA|TRBV6-2/TRBV6-3
TGTGCCAGCAGTTACTCGCTACTCCAAGAGACCCAGTACTTC
CASSYSLLQETQYF
>TRBJ2-2|NA|TRBD2|TRBV12-5
TGTGCTAGTGGTCCGGGGGGGGCGAGGACCGGGGAGCTGTTTTTT
CASGPGGARTGELFF
>TRBJ1-4|NA|NA|TRBV28
TGTGCCAGCAGTGCAACACAGGGTGGGGTTGAAAAACTGTTTTTT
CASSATQGGVEKLFF